Below are 26 T cell receptor beta chains sequenced from a single sample in a study of CD8 T cells in Susac syndrome. RNA was extracted with the RNeasy kit, and a quantity of roughly 0.5 to 1 ug was reverse transcribed using random hexamers. One entry per CDR3 protein results from TCRdb running MiXCR on the immunoSEQ multiplex PCR reads. The sample contains tens of thousands of distinct CDR3 sequences, 93% of which appear only once. Material for sequencing was CD8+ T cells from PBMCs. These receptors were obtained from a human donor with Susac syndrome.

The CDR3 nucleotides are TGTGCCAGCAGCGCCGACAGGGCTTACGAGCAGTACTTC. Translation: CASSADRAYEQYF. The chain joins TRBV7-9 to TRBJ2-7; 7 bases are shared with TRBD1. The germline V gene encodes CDR1 SEHNR and CDR2 FQNEAQ (reference sequence). V shed 5 bases, J shed 4 bases, and the junction held 5 bases outside the gene matches. This CDR3 contains 13 residues.

The rearrangement links TRBV6-5 to TRBJ1-5; TRBD1 is a possible D gene (6 bases). The CDR3 has 14 amino acids. V lost 3 bases and J 4 bases, leaving 10 bases between the germline ends. Germline CDR1 is MNHEY and CDR2 is SVGAGI. The CDR3 DNA is TGTGCCAGCAGTTATGCAGGGGAGAATCAGCCCCAGCATTTT. Its protein is CASSYAGENQPQHF.

CDR3 protein: CASSLWTGGDYGYTF. For the CDR3, the DNA is TGCGCCAGCAGCTTGTGGACAGGGGGCGACTATGGCTACACCTTC. V and J are TRBV5-1 and TRBJ1-2, with 11 bases identical to TRBD1. This CDR3 region has 15 residues. The J segment lost 3 bases and the V segment lost 1 base, leaving 2 bases of the junction unmatched. Per the germline V gene, CDR1 is SGHRS and CDR2 is YFSETQ.

The CDR3 sequence: CASSLGGRRNSPLHF. DNA for the CDR3: TGTGCCAGCAGCTTAGGGGGCAGGCGTAATTCACCCCTCCACTTT. The rearrangement uses TRBV7-9 and TRBJ1-6; weak D call: TRBD1 (5 bases). Germline CDR1 SEHNR, CDR2 FQNEAQ (reference sequence). The CDR3 covers 15 residues. Trimming stripped 1 base from V and 6 bases from J, with 10 bases between.

The J gene is TRBJ2-7, the V gene TRBV24-1; maybe TRBD2 (6 bases). Trimming cost V 5 bases and J 2 bases, with 12 bases left between them. Germline-derived CDR1 and CDR2 are KGHDR and SFDVKD. The CDR3 covers 14 residues. CDR3 sequence: CATSASRETYEQYF. CDR3 nucleotides: TGTGCCACCAGTGCTTCGCGGGAAACCTACGAGCAGTACTTC.

V gene TRBV28 combines with J gene TRBJ1-1; TRBD1 is a possible D gene (5 bases). The germline V gene encodes CDR1 MDHEN and CDR2 SYDVKM. This CDR3 comprises 15 residues. V lost 7 bases to trimming and J lost 1 base, with 16 bases between them. Here the CDR3 DNA reads TGTGCCAGCACCCAGTTGGTAGGGACGAACACTGAAGCTTTCTTT. Encoded protein: CASTQLVGTNTEAFF.

This chain connects TRBV20-1 to TRBJ2-1; D call uncertain. Looked up from germline, CDR1 is DFQATT and CDR2 is SNEGSKA (reference sequence). The ends were cut back, 0 bases at V and 9 bases at J, with 18 bases in the middle. The CDR3 totals 15 residues. The CDR3 reads CSARELRSFWGEQFF. CDR3 DNA sequence: TGCAGTGCTAGAGAGCTACGGAGCTTCTGGGGTGAGCAGTTCTTC.

V usage is TRBV4-1 and J usage is TRBJ2-7; a weak D match, TRBD2 (7 bases). Trimming removed 3 bases from V and 4 bases from J, with 16 bases in between. CDR1 is MGHRA and CDR2 is YSYEKL in the germline V gene. This CDR3 contains 15 residues. The CDR3 is CASSQGVGGVYEQYF. The CDR3 DNA reads TGCGCCAGCAGCCAGGGAGTAGGGGGGGTATACGAGCAGTACTTC.

This clonotype was recorded once. The CDR3 loop reads CSVEDTFDNEQFF. The CDR3 nucleotides are TGCAGCGTTGAAGATACGTTTGATAATGAGCAGTTCTTC. V gene TRBV29-1 combines with J gene TRBJ2-1; unclear D gene. V shed 0 bases and J shed 7 bases, with 10 bases lying between them. The CDR3 has 13 amino acids. The germline gives CDR1 SQVTM, CDR2 ANQGSEA.

This chain links TRBV20-1 with TRBJ2-2; 7 positions agree with TRBD1. The CDR3 contains 15 residues. The trim removed 5 bases at V and 7 bases at J, leaving 13 bases unmatched. Germline-derived CDR1 and CDR2 are DFQATT and SNEGSKA (reference sequence). In nucleotides, the CDR3 is TGCAGTGCTTCCACCCCCCCGGACAGGTTCGGGGAGCTGTTTTTT. Amino acids: CSASTPPDRFGELFF.

The rearrangement joins TRBV9 to TRBJ2-1; D is unresolved. Germline V gene data show CDR1 as SGDLS and CDR2 as YYNGEE. This CDR3 spans 13 amino acids. The V end lost 1 base, the J end lost 7 bases, and 9 bases lay between the germline ends. The CDR3 DNA sequence: TGTGCCAGCAGCGTAACCAGCAGTAATGAGCAGTTCTTC. Translated, it gives CASSVTSSNEQFF.

This clonotype appeared a few times. The J gene is TRBJ2-7, the V gene TRBV7-9; D is uncertain. V was cut by 1 base and J by 4 bases, with 11 bases left in between. Per germline, CDR1 SEHNR and CDR2 FQNEAQ (reference sequence). The CDR3 runs to 14 residues. For the CDR3, the DNA is TGTGCCAGCAGCTTAGTAACGGTGGGTTACGAGCAGTACTTC. It translates to CASSLVTVGYEQYF.

V gene TRBV5-1 combines with J gene TRBJ1-4; possible D gene TRBD1, 5 bases. CDR1 is SGHRS and CDR2 is YFSETQ in the germline V gene. The CDR3 length is 16 residues. Trimming stripped 0 bases from V and 0 bases from J, with 9 bases between. The CDR3 protein is CASSLGQPTTNEKLFF. CDR3 DNA sequence: TGCGCCAGCAGCTTGGGACAGCCAACAACTAATGAAAAACTGTTTTTT.

The chain couples TRBV7-9 to TRBJ2-7; 12 positions agree with TRBD1. The CDR3 is made up of 15 amino acids. Germline CDR1 SEHNR, CDR2 FQNEAQ (reference sequence). V dropped 3 bases and J dropped 5; count of bases not matched to a gene: 5. Here the CDR3 reads CASSLFRDRGHEQYF. In DNA form, the CDR3 reads TGTGCCAGCAGCTTGTTCCGGGACAGGGGGCACGAGCAGTACTTC. The full variable domain, its missing parts supplied by reference TRBV7-9 and TRBJ2-7, is DTGVSQNPRHKITKRGQNVTFRCDPISEHNRLYWYRQTLGQGPEFLTYFQNEAQLEKSRLLSDRFSAERPKGSFSTLEIQRTEQGDSAMYLCASSLFRDRGHEQYFGPGTRLTVT.

The CDR3 DNA is TGTGCCAGCAGGATTGAAGCGGATGAAAAACTGTTTTTT. Residues: CASRIEADEKLFF. The chain is built from TRBV28 and TRBJ1-4, with D unclear. This CDR3 has 13 residues. V gave up 6 bases and J gave up 6 bases, with 11 bases separating them. The germline gives CDR1 MDHEN, CDR2 SYDVKM.

The gene calls are TRBV4-3 and TRBJ2-7; possible D gene TRBD2, 6 bases. The V end lost 0 bases, the J end lost 3 bases, and 12 bases lay between the germline ends. Germline lookup yields CDR1 LGHNA and CDR2 YSLEER. The CDR3 totals 15 residues. DNA for the CDR3: TGCGCCAGCAGCCAAGATCCGGGGGAGAGCTACGAGCAGTACTTC. Protein sequence: CASSQDPGESYEQYF.

The chain uses TRBV19 and TRBJ1-1; D is uncertain. The germline gives CDR1 LNHDA, CDR2 SQIVND (reference sequence). The V end lost 3 bases, the J end lost 1 base, and 6 bases lay between the germline ends. The CDR3 has 13 residues. Written as DNA, the CDR3 is TGTGCCAGTAGTATGGGCGGGAACACTGAAGCTTTCTTT. This sequence encodes CASSMGGNTEAFF.

The rearrangement joins TRBV29-1 to TRBJ2-3; D gene ambiguous. Germline values: CDR1 SQVTM, CDR2 ANQGSEA. Trimming removed 6 bases at V and 2 bases at J, with 21 bases between. This CDR3 is built from 16 residues. CDR3 protein: CSVASGFLTYTDTQYF. The CDR3 nucleotides are TGCAGCGTCGCCAGTGGTTTTCTAACCTACACAGATACGCAGTATTTT.

The chain carries TRBV24-1 and TRBJ2-1, with a possible D match to TRBD2 (6 bases). The ends were cut back, 4 bases at V and 6 bases at J, with 18 bases in the middle. The CDR3 consists of 16 residues. Per the germline V gene, CDR1 is KGHDR and CDR2 is SFDVKD. The CDR3 DNA follows: TGTGCCACCAGTGACTCCCTCGGGCTAGCGTCCAATGAGCAGTTCTTC. Its translation: CATSDSLGLASNEQFF.

J is TRBJ2-7 and V is TRBV14; 7 bases map to TRBD1. Looked up from germline, CDR1 is SGHDN and CDR2 is FVKESK. Unmatched junction bases numbered 7, after V lost 2 bases and J lost 3 bases. The CDR3 has 15 residues. The CDR3 region is CASSQTQGPDYEQYF. The CDR3 DNA sequence: TGTGCCAGCAGCCAAACACAGGGGCCTGACTACGAGCAGTACTTC.

The V gene is TRBV13, the J gene TRBJ2-2; D gene uncertain. CDR1 is PRHDT, CDR2 FYEKMQ, per germline (reference sequence). V lost 4 bases and J lost 6, with 6 bases in between. CDR3 length: 12 amino acids. CDR3 amino acids: CASSSPAGELFF. The CDR3 DNA is TGTGCCAGCAGCTCCCCGGCCGGGGAGCTGTTTTTT.

CDR3 DNA: TGTGCCAGCAGCGTACTTGAGGGGGGCGAGCAGTACTTC. Translation: CASSVLEGGEQYF. The chain employs TRBV9 and TRBJ2-7; D might be TRBD1 or TRBD2, each matching 6 bases. Germline CDR1 and CDR2: SGDLS and YYNGEE. The CDR3 has 13 residues. Trimming left V 1 base short and J 6 bases short, with 11 bases between.

This chain links TRBV6-6 with TRBJ2-3; D is ambiguous. Trimming removed 2 bases from V and 2 bases from J, with 8 bases in between. Germline V gives CDR1 MNHNY, CDR2 SVGAGI (reference sequence). This CDR3 contains 14 residues. The CDR3 spells CASSYVSDTDTQYF. The CDR3 coding sequence is TGTGCCAGCAGTTACGTGTCAGACACAGATACGCAGTATTTT.

In the case of this clonotype: At one end the junction does not follow the germline gene, possibly because of a read error. The chain combines TRBV5-6 with TRBJ1-1; D remains ambiguous. The CDR3 consists of 13 residues. The germline CDR1 and CDR2 sequences are SGHDT and YYEEEE. The CDR3 region is CASSFGGNPEAFF. As DNA, the CDR3 is TGTGCCAGCAGCTTCGGAGGGAACCCTGAAGCTTTCTTT.

This CDR3 is CASRDRGEENTEAFF. The CDR3 DNA follows: TGTGCCAGCAGGGACAGGGGAGAAGAGAACACTGAAGCTTTCTTT. V usage is TRBV2 and J usage is TRBJ1-1, with 9 bases lining up with TRBD1. This CDR3 has 15 amino acids. V lost 6 bases to trimming and J lost 1 base; unmatched junction nucleotides: 6. Per the germline V gene, CDR1 is SNHLY and CDR2 is FYNNEI.

The genes are TRBV7-9 and TRBJ2-3, with D maybe TRBD1 (5 bases). V was cut by 1 base and J by 3 bases, with 11 bases left in between. This CDR3 is 15 amino acids long. Germline V gives CDR1 SEHNR, CDR2 FQNEAQ (reference sequence). This chain's CDR3 is CASSLVGRATDTQYF. The CDR3 nucleotides read TGTGCCAGCAGCTTAGTGGGCAGGGCAACAGATACGCAGTATTTT.